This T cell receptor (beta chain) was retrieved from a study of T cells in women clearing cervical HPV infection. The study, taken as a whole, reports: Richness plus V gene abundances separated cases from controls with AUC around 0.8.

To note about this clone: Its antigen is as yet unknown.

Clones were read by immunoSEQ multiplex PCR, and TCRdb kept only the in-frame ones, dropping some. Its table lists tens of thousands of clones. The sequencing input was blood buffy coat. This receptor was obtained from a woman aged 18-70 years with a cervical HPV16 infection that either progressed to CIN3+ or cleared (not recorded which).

The CDR3 loop reads CASSPGLAGSNEQFF. The CDR3 DNA, read in part, is TGTGCCAGCAGCCCCGGACTAGCGGGGAGCAATGAG. The V and J genes are TRBV7-3 and TRBJ2-1, with 12 bases that match TRBD2. With the read ending 3 residues before the CDR3 end, the germline J gene is used to fill in that end. The CDR3 covers 15 residues. Germline V lookup: CDR1 SGHTA, CDR2 FQGTGA. J gave up 6 bases and V 5 bases, and 5 bases lay outside the gene matches.